Included here is one T cell receptor beta chain sequence, with context. Trimming removed 4 bases from V and 6 bases from J, with 17 bases in between. The CDR3 totals 15 residues. CDR1 is SGHRS and CDR2 is YFSETQ in the germline V gene. The data derive from a study of glioma-infiltrating T cells after dendritic cell vaccination. TCRdb keeps only in-frame clones here, not all; method: immunoSEQ multiplex PCR. The repertoire holds some 100,000 clones, approximately 81% seen once, with around 3.2% in the top ten. The rearrangement joins TRBV5-1 to TRBJ2-1; D not resolved. The sample here was blood, taken before dendritic cell vaccination. The sequence came from a human donor with glioblastoma. The CDR3 sequence: CASSPGPEPINEQFF. CDR3 DNA: TGCGCCAGCAGCCCAGGCCCCGAGCCCATCAATGAGCAGTTCTTC.